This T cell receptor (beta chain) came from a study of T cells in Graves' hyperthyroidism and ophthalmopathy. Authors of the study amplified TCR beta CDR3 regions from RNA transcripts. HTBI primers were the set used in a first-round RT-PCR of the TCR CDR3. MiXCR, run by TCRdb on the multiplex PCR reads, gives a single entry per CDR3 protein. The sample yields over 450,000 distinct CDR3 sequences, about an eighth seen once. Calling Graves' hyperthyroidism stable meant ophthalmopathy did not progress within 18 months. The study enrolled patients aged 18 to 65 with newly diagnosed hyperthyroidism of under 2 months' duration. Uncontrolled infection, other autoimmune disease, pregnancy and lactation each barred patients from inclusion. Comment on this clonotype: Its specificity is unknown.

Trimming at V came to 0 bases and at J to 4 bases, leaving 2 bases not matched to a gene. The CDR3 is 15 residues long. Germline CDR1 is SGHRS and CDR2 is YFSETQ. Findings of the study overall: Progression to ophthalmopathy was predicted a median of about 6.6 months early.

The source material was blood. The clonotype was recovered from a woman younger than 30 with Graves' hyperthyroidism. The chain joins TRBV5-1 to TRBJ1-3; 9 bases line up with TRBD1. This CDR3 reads CASSLDRGLGNTIYF. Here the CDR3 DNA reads TGCGCCAGCAGCTTGGACAGGGGGCTAGGAAACACCATATATTTT. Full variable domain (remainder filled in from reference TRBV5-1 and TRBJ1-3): KAGVTQTPRYLIKTRGQQVTLSCSPISGHRSVSWYQQTPGQGLQFLFEYFSETQRNKGNFPGRFSGRQFSNSRSEMNVSTLELGDSALYLCASSLDRGLGNTIYFGEGSWLTVV.